This T cell receptor (beta chain) appears in the sequencing data of a study of blood T cell repertoires in COVID-19. Background on the study: Samples came from the United States, Italy and Spain, spanning acute and convalescent COVID-19.

This CDR3 has 16 amino acids. Germline CDR1 is KGHSH and CDR2 is LQKENI. The junction had 7 bases not matched to a gene; V was cut back by 0 bases and J by 9 bases. In the original workflow: How many nucleated cells were present was estimated from reference gene primer amplification. The protocol was immunoSEQ multiplex PCR, while the TCRdb copy is restricted to in-frame clones and leaves out a portion. V and J calls and clone size follow that table, whereas D and trimming were derived from the DNA. The repertoire holds about 200,000 clones, around 84% seen once, with approximately 4.8% in the top ten.

Material for sequencing was peripheral blood. The chain links TRBV18 to TRBJ2-1, with 11 bases identical to TRBD2. The receptor's source is a man in his fifties or sixties with acute or convalescent COVID-19. CDR3 in amino acids: CASSPPGLAGLGEQFF. In nucleotides, the CDR3 is TGTGCCAGCTCACCACCCGGACTAGCGGGCTTAGGTGAGCAGTTCTTC.